The TCR beta chain described here comes from a study of T cells in Graves' hyperthyroidism and ophthalmopathy. Trimming shortened V by 0 bases and J by 6 bases, and 8 bases separated the two germline ends. The CDR3 has 13 residues. Germline values: CDR1 LGHDT, CDR2 YNNKEL (reference sequence). Template material for amplifying TCR beta CDR3 regions consisted of RNA transcripts. The HTBI set primed first-round TCR CDR3 RT-PCR. MiXCR, run by TCRdb on the multiplex PCR reads, gives a single entry per CDR3 protein. The sample contains about 400,000 distinct CDR3 sequences, 15% to 18% of which appear only once. This clonotype was recorded a few times. Researchers defined stable Graves' hyperthyroidism as no ophthalmopathy progression within 18 months.

The sample taken for sequencing was blood. This receptor was identified in a woman aged 18-30 years with Graves' hyperthyroidism. The genes are TRBV3-1 and TRBJ1-2, with D hard to call. DNA for the CDR3: TGTGCCAGCAGCCAAGAGTGGGGTGATGGCTACACCTTC. It translates to CASSQEWGDGYTF.